The TCR beta chain described here comes from a study of T cell responses to AZD1222 COVID-19 vaccine. This table comes from immunoSEQ multiplex PCR, and its TCRdb copy is limited to in-frame clones, with some not included. The sample contains about 160,000 clones, approximately 94% of which appear only once. Germline V gene data show CDR1 as SNHLY and CDR2 as FYNNEI. The CDR3 is made up of 13 amino acids. The germline V and J ends were trimmed by 6 bases and 7 bases, with 14 bases remaining between them. Sequencing was performed on peripheral blood, taken 28 days after the second AZD1222 dose. This receptor was taken from an adult who received the AZD1222 COVID-19 vaccine. The V call is TRBV2, the J call TRBJ2-3; no clear D. CDR3 in amino acids: CASSYLEGNTQYF. CDR3 DNA sequence: TGTGCCAGCAGCTATTTAGAAGGAAATACGCAGTATTTT. The complete variable domain, with remaining parts taken from reference TRBV2 and TRBJ2-3, reads EPEVTQTPSHQVTQMGQEVILRCVPISNHLYFYWYRQILGQKVEFLVSFYNNEISEKSEIFDDQFSVERPDGSNFTLKIRSTKLEDSAMYFCASSYLEGNTQYFGPGTRLTVL.